The present entry profiles one T cell receptor beta chain with its context. This sample is part of a study of tumor and adjacent non-tumor tissue in lung cancer. No cell sorting was done before RNA was extracted from the tissue. The V segment lost 2 bases and the J segment 5 bases; nucleotides outside the gene matches: 4. CDR3 length: 14 amino acids. Germline lookup yields CDR1 DFQATT and CDR2 SNEGSKA (reference sequence). Three rounds of nested PCR, following a modified ARM-PCR protocol, produced the TCRbeta library. TCRdb re-called the multiplex PCR reads with MiXCR, one entry per CDR3 protein. The sample records under 95,000 distinct CDR3 sequences, around 59% being singletons.

This chain uses TRBV20-1 with TRBJ2-1; 9 nucleotides line up with TRBD2. Sequenced: lung tumor tissue. The sequence was collected from an older man with non-small cell lung cancer. CDR3 sequence (DNA): TGCAGTGCTAGACAAGGACTAGCGAACAATGAGCAGTTCTTC. Protein: CSARQGLANNEQFF.